These 22 T cell receptor beta chains were sequenced from one sample in a study of T cell changes during pregnancy in multiple sclerosis. TCRdb's copy holds only in-frame clones and misses some; the assay was immunoSEQ multiplex PCR. The repertoire has approximately 36,000 clones, approximately 90% of them found once; the top ten carry around 7.2%. Sequenced here: CD8+ T cells from peripheral blood mononuclear cells, sampled in the third trimester of pregnancy. The receptor set was obtained from a female donor with multiple sclerosis, enrolled in a pregnancy study.

The rearrangement links TRBV19 to TRBJ2-1; 8 positions agree with TRBD1. The CDR3 consists of 15 residues. V shed 5 bases and J 4 bases; nucleotides not matched to a gene: 7. Germline CDR1 reads LNHDA; CDR2 reads SQIVND (reference sequence). The CDR3 bases are TGTGCCAGTAGTGGCGGGACAGGAAAATACAATGAGCAGTTCTTC. Translating gives CASSGGTGKYNEQFF.

This clone was seen once. The rearrangement links TRBV5-5 to TRBJ2-1; D perhaps matches TRBD1 (6 bases). This CDR3 has 15 residues. Trimming stripped 0 bases from V and 2 bases from J, with 9 bases between. Germline values: CDR1 SGHKS, CDR2 YYEKEE (reference sequence). The DNA for the CDR3 is TGTGCCAGCAGCTTGGTCAGGGGCGCCTACAATGAGCAGTTCTTC. The encoded protein is CASSLVRGAYNEQFF.

V is TRBV5-6 and J is TRBJ2-5; possibly TRBD2 for D (7 bases). Per germline, CDR1 SGHDT and CDR2 YYEEEE. The CDR3 length is 15 residues. V was cut by 4 bases and J by 9 bases, with 22 bases left in between. CDR3 sequence (DNA): TGTGCCAGCAGCCCAGAAGGACTAGGGGGGTTGGCCCAGTACTTC. As protein: CASSPEGLGGLAQYF.

The chain is built from TRBV28 and TRBJ1-5; D is ambiguous. Trimming shortened V by 2 bases and J by 0 bases, and 11 bases separated the two germline ends. The CDR3 consists of 16 residues. Germline V gene lookup returns CDR1 MDHEN and CDR2 SYDVKM. This CDR3 is CASSLLPYNSNQPQHF. The CDR3 coding sequence is TGTGCCAGCAGTTTACTCCCGTACAATAGCAATCAGCCCCAGCATTTT.

The rearrangement links TRBV5-1 to TRBJ1-1, with D perhaps matching TRBD1 (6 bases). Germline V gene sequence: CDR1 SGHRS, CDR2 YFSETQ. The ends were cut back, 0 bases at V and 6 bases at J, with 12 bases in the middle. The CDR3 length is 14 residues. The DNA of the CDR3 is TGCGCCAGCAGCTTGGAACAGGGACGGGCTGAAGCTTTCTTT. This translates into CASSLEQGRAEAFF.

The V gene is TRBV10-3, the J gene TRBJ2-3, with 10 nucleotides matching TRBD1. Germline assignment: CDR1 ENHRY and CDR2 SYGVKD. J gave up 4 bases and V 11 bases, and 12 bases lay outside the gene matches. This CDR3 has 15 residues. The CDR3 protein is CAATLGQGESDTQYF. The CDR3 DNA reads TGTGCCGCCACCCTCGGACAGGGGGAGTCAGATACGCAGTATTTT.

The V call is TRBV5-6, the J call TRBJ1-1; tentative D call: TRBD1 (5 bases). V was shortened by 5 bases and J by 10 bases, with 21 bases between the two germline ends. Germline V gives CDR1 SGHDT, CDR2 YYEEEE. There are 14 residues in the CDR3. The CDR3 spells CASSLAGVGFGAFF. The CDR3 coding sequence is TGTGCCAGCAGTTTAGCGGGGGTAGGTTTTGGAGCTTTCTTT.

The gene calls are TRBV7-9 and TRBJ2-3; D might be TRBD2 (5 bases). The germline CDR1 and CDR2 sequences are SEHNR and FQNEAQ (reference sequence). The ends were cut back, 3 bases at V and 1 base at J, with 11 bases in the middle. This CDR3 region has 15 residues. Here the CDR3 DNA reads TGTGCCAGCAGCTTCGACGGGGTGCGCACAGATACGCAGTATTTT. Translated: CASSFDGVRTDTQYF.

This clone was counted many times. The chain joins TRBV30 to TRBJ2-2; D is unclear. CDR1 and CDR2 (germline): GTSNPN, SVGIG (reference sequence). Trimming left V 7 bases short and J 3 bases short, with 18 bases between. The CDR3 extends over 15 amino acids. CDR3 region: CASKMGSKDTGELFF. The CDR3 DNA reads as TGTGCCTCGAAAATGGGCAGCAAGGACACCGGGGAGCTGTTTTTT.

The chain has TRBV18 and TRBJ2-7, with D maybe TRBD1 (5 bases). The V gene lost 3 bases and the J gene lost 4 bases, with 16 bases spanning the gap. This CDR3 is 15 amino acids long. Germline V gives CDR1 KGHSH, CDR2 LQKENI. This CDR3 is CASSPWQGDLYEQYF. CDR3 nucleotides: TGTGCCAGCTCACCCTGGCAGGGTGACCTTTACGAGCAGTACTTC. Supplemented by reference TRBV18 and TRBJ2-7, the full variable domain reads NAGVMQNPRHLVRRRGQEARLRCSPMKGHSHVYWYRQLPEEGLKFMVYLQKENIIDESGMPKERFSAEFPKEGPSILRIQQVVRGDSAAYFCASSPWQGDLYEQYFGPGTRLTVT.

This chain joins TRBV27 and TRBJ1-2; 9 bases are shared with TRBD1. The CDR3 is made up of 17 amino acids. Trimming took 2 bases from V and 6 from J; bases not matched to a gene: 13. Germline V gene sequence: CDR1 MNHEY, CDR2 SMNVEV (reference sequence). The CDR3 region has the DNA TGTGCCAGCAGTTTAAGTTTCAGACAGGGGGAGTCTGATGGCTACACCTTC. Encoded protein: CASSLSFRQGESDGYTF.

This chain joins TRBV4-1 and TRBJ1-2; 7 nucleotides align to TRBD1. The CDR3 consists of 15 residues. After removal of 2 bases from V and 2 bases from J, the junction contained 5 bases not matched to a gene. CDR1 and CDR2 from the germline V gene are MGHRA and YSYEKL. CDR3 in amino acids: CASSQHRGNNYGYTF. The CDR3 DNA is TGCGCCAGCAGCCAACACAGGGGCAACAACTATGGCTACACCTTC.

The V call is TRBV7-9, the J call TRBJ2-7, with 9 bases fitting TRBD1. With 2 bases clipped from V and 5 bases from J, the junction kept 10 bases outside the gene matches. CDR3 length equals 16 residues. Germline V lookup: CDR1 SEHNR, CDR2 FQNEAQ (reference sequence). Written as DNA, the CDR3 is TGTGCCAGCAGCTTATCGTCAGGGACAGGGCGCGACGAGCAGTACTTC. It translates to CASSLSSGTGRDEQYF.

Judged by abundance, this clone is medium-sized. The rearrangement joins TRBV14 to TRBJ1-4; 8 bases are a match to TRBD1. Germline CDR1 is SGHDN and CDR2 is FVKESK. The V segment lost 5 bases and the J segment 5 bases; nucleotides outside the gene matches: 7. CDR3 length: 15 residues. The CDR3, as DNA: TGTGCCAGCAGCTTGAGGACAGGGTGGAATGAAAAACTGTTTTTT. It codes for CASSLRTGWNEKLFF.

J is TRBJ2-1 and V is TRBV15, with 11 positions matching TRBD1. The CDR3 covers 13 residues. V lost 8 bases to trimming and J lost 9 bases; unmatched junction nucleotides: 6. The germline V gene encodes CDR1 LNHNV and CDR2 YYDKDF (reference sequence). The CDR3 protein is CATRDRGIFEQFF. DNA for the CDR3: TGTGCCACCCGGGACAGGGGGATATTTGAGCAGTTCTTC.

A few counts support this clone. J is TRBJ1-1 and V is TRBV10-2; the D gene is possibly TRBD1 (5 bases). V lost 4 bases and J lost 1, with 13 bases in between. In germline, CDR1 is WSHSY, CDR2 SAAADI. The length of the CDR3 is 15 residues. The CDR3 bases are TGCGCCAGCAGTGGCATAAGTCAGGGGAACACTGAAGCTTTCTTT. Its translation: CASSGISQGNTEAFF.

This clone was counted a single time. The J gene is TRBJ1-1, the V gene TRBV4-1; possible D gene TRBD1, 5 bases. This CDR3 has 14 amino acids. Germline CDR1 is MGHRA and CDR2 is YSYEKL. Trimming stripped 3 bases from V and 12 bases from J, with 20 bases between. The CDR3 loop is CASSQETAVLRTFF. The CDR3 region has the DNA TGCGCCAGCAGCCAGGAGACAGCTGTATTGAGAACTTTCTTT.

The rearrangement uses TRBV23-1 and TRBJ2-1; 9 positions agree with TRBD1. TRBV23-1 is an open reading frame, and its role is uncertain. V dropped 7 bases and J dropped 7; count of bases not matched to a gene: 8. The CDR3 consists of 14 residues. CDR3 in amino acids: CASKPRDRENEQFF. CDR3 coding DNA: TGCGCCAGCAAACCTCGGGACAGGGAAAATGAGCAGTTCTTC.

Of note for this clone: A much larger clone differs by one base, so this may be a read error. Other DNA sequences from this sample encode an identical CDR3 as well. This rearrangement joins TRBV13 to TRBJ1-1; a weak D match, TRBD1 (5 bases). From germline, CDR1 is PRHDT and CDR2 FYEKMQ (reference sequence). The CDR3 length is 16 residues. Trimming pared 9 bases from V and 0 bases from J, leaving 20 bases between. CDR3 protein: CASMGLTPAMNTEAFF. CDR3 coding DNA: TGTGCCAGTATGGGGCTTACACCAGCGATGAACACTGAAGCTTTCTTT.

The J gene is TRBJ2-7, the V gene TRBV4-1; 7 nucleotides match TRBD1. This CDR3 spans 14 amino acids. Germline lookup yields CDR1 MGHRA and CDR2 YSYEKL. With 3 bases clipped from V and 1 base from J, the junction kept 3 bases outside the gene matches. The CDR3 region is CASSQRQGSYEQYF. DNA of the CDR3: TGCGCCAGCAGCCAGAGACAGGGATCCTACGAGCAGTACTTC.

By sample fraction, this clone is medium-sized. This chain connects TRBV27 to TRBJ1-2; 10 nucleotides agree with TRBD1. The CDR3 length is 17 residues. Germline CDR1 and CDR2: MNHEY and SMNVEV (reference sequence). V lost 5 bases to trimming and J lost 5 bases; unmatched junction nucleotides: 14. The CDR3 loop is CASSLHLGQGGLYGYTF. DNA of the CDR3: TGTGCCAGCAGTCTCCACCTCGGACAGGGGGGATTATATGGCTACACCTTC.

This chain joins TRBV9 and TRBJ1-6; the match to TRBD1 covers 7 bases. Per germline, CDR1 SGDLS and CDR2 YYNGEE. The CDR3 totals 14 residues. V was clipped by 2 bases and J by 9 bases; unmatched bases: 5. The CDR3 DNA is TGTGCCAGCAGCGTGTCAGGGGGGCGTTCACCCCTCCACTTT. Its protein product is CASSVSGGRSPLHF.